The rows below give T cell receptor beta chains drawn from one sample of a study of blood T cell repertoires in COVID-19. Clones were sequenced by immunoSEQ multiplex PCR, and TCRdb holds only the in-frame ones, with some missing. The sample records hundreds of thousands of clones, approximately 90% being singletons. Sequenced input: peripheral blood. The receptors come from a woman aged 30 to 39 with active or convalescent COVID-19. The CDR3 runs from the conserved cysteine through the conserved F or W. D genes are given only for firm matches. Clone size, where shown, is once, few, many, or a class for clones that have expanded.

CDR3 protein: CASSPDPRKNTEAFF; CDR3 DNA: TGTGCCAGTAGTCCTGACCCGAGGAAGAACACTGAAGCTTTCTTT; J gene: TRBJ1-1; V gene: TRBV19; clone size: NA; D gene: NA
CDR3 protein: CASSPGTGSFPKYF; CDR3 DNA: TGTGCCAGCAGTCCCGGGACAGGGTCGTTTCCAAAGTACTTC; J gene: TRBJ2-7; V gene: TRBV2; clone size: NA; D gene: TRBD1
CDR3 protein: CAREERAGNTEAFF; CDR3 DNA: TGTGCCAGGGAAGAGAGGGCGGGGAACACTGAAGCTTTCTTT; J gene: TRBJ1-1; V gene: TRBV2; clone size: NA; D gene: NA
CDR3 protein: CASSDFGGTEAFF; CDR3 DNA: TGTGCCAGCAGTGACTTCGGTGGCACTGAAGCTTTCTTT; J gene: TRBJ1-1; V gene: TRBV6-4; clone size: NA; D gene: NA
CDR3 protein: CASRVAGGNTGELFF; CDR3 DNA: TGTGCCAGCAGAGTAGCGGGGGGAAACACCGGGGAGCTGTTTTTT; J gene: TRBJ2-2; V gene: TRBV6-5; clone size: NA; D gene: TRBD2
CDR3 protein: CASSTPTGYGYTF; CDR3 DNA: TGTGCCAGTAGTACGCCGACAGGCTATGGCTACACCTTC; J gene: TRBJ1-2; V gene: TRBV19; clone size: NA; D gene: NA
CDR3 protein: CASSRGQNYGYTF; CDR3 DNA: TGTGCCAGCAGCCGGGGACAGAACTATGGCTACACCTTC; J gene: TRBJ1-2; V gene: TRBV6-5; clone size: NA; D gene: TRBD1
CDR3 protein: CASSLGDEAGAYNEQFF; CDR3 DNA: TGTGCCAGCAGCTTAGGCGATGAGGCGGGTGCCTACAATGAGCAGTTCTTC; J gene: TRBJ2-1; V gene: TRBV11-2; clone size: NA; D gene: NA
CDR3 protein: CATSDSTGGASGYTF; CDR3 DNA: TGTGCCACCAGTGATAGTACAGGGGGCGCGAGTGGCTACACCTTC; J gene: TRBJ1-2; V gene: TRBV24-1; clone size: NA; D gene: TRBD1
CDR3 protein: CASSTPGQFSTDTQYF; CDR3 DNA: TGTGCCAGTAGTACCCCGGGACAGTTTAGCACAGATACGCAGTATTTT; J gene: TRBJ2-3; V gene: TRBV19; clone size: NA; D gene: TRBD1
CDR3 protein: CASSRQDYGYTF; CDR3 DNA: TGTGCCAGCAGCCGGCAGGACTATGGCTACACCTTC; J gene: TRBJ1-2; V gene: TRBV7-9; clone size: NA; D gene: NA
CDR3 protein: CASSATGGEKLFF; CDR3 DNA: TGTGCCAGCAGCGCAACGGGAGGTGAAAAACTGTTTTTT; J gene: TRBJ1-4; V gene: TRBV11-3; clone size: NA; D gene: NA
CDR3 protein: CASSQMGQSPTGELFF; CDR3 DNA: TGTGCCAGCAGCCAGATGGGACAAAGTCCCACCGGGGAGCTGTTTTTT; J gene: TRBJ2-2; V gene: TRBV7-8; clone size: once; D gene: NA
CDR3 protein: CASSSPTTTDHNYGYTF; CDR3 DNA: TGCGCCAGCAGCTCTCCCACCACGACAGACCATAACTATGGCTACACCTTC; J gene: TRBJ1-2; V gene: TRBV5-1; clone size: NA; D gene: NA
CDR3 protein: CATSKDSLTNQPQHF; CDR3 DNA: TGTGCCACCAGCAAGGACAGCTTAACTAATCAGCCCCAGCATTTT; J gene: TRBJ1-5; V gene: TRBV15; clone size: NA; D gene: NA
CDR3 protein: CASSYGVGNTEAFF; CDR3 DNA: TGTGCCAGCAGCTACGGGGTGGGGAACACTGAAGCTTTCTTT; J gene: TRBJ1-1; V gene: TRBV5-4; clone size: NA; D gene: NA
CDR3 protein: CASSTHRGTGANVLTF; CDR3 DNA: TGTGCCAGCAGCACGCACAGGGGGACTGGGGCCAACGTCCTGACTTTC; J gene: TRBJ2-6; V gene: TRBV11-3; clone size: NA; D gene: TRBD1
CDR3 protein: CASRRGGSYEQYF; CDR3 DNA: TGTGCCAGCAGGCGCGGGGGCTCCTACGAGCAGTACTTC; J gene: TRBJ2-7; V gene: TRBV25-1; clone size: once; D gene: TRBD2
CDR3 protein: CASSPQGQGYEQYF; CDR3 DNA: TGTGCCAGCTCACCCCAGGGGCAGGGCTACGAGCAGTACTTC; J gene: TRBJ2-7; V gene: TRBV18; clone size: NA; D gene: NA
CDR3 protein: CSVDIRETQYF; CDR3 DNA: TGCAGCGTTGATATCCGGGAGACCCAGTACTTC; J gene: TRBJ2-5; V gene: TRBV29-1; clone size: NA; D gene: NA
CDR3 protein: CAYRTGTSGSGGDTQYF; CDR3 DNA: TGTGCCTACCGTACCGGGACTAGCGGGAGCGGGGGGGATACGCAGTATTTT; J gene: TRBJ2-3; V gene: TRBV30; clone size: NA; D gene: TRBD2
CDR3 protein: CASSPDIISYEQYF; CDR3 DNA: TGTGCCAGCAGTCCAGACATCATCTCCTACGAGCAGTACTTC; J gene: TRBJ2-7; V gene: TRBV5-4; clone size: NA; D gene: NA
CDR3 protein: CASSASSRAPQRSGNTIYF; CDR3 DNA: TGCGCCAGCAGCGCATCTAGCCGGGCTCCCCAAAGATCTGGAAACACCATATATTTT; J gene: TRBJ1-3; V gene: TRBV5-1; clone size: NA; D gene: NA
CDR3 protein: CASSAGTGLSNQPQHF; CDR3 DNA: TGTGCCAGCAGTGCCGGGACAGGTTTGAGCAATCAGCCCCAGCATTTT; J gene: TRBJ1-5; V gene: TRBV27; clone size: NA; D gene: TRBD1
CDR3 protein: CASSPPGGEQFF; CDR3 DNA: TGTGCCAGCAGCCCTCCGGGTGGTGAGCAGTTCTTC; J gene: TRBJ2-1; V gene: TRBV12-3/TRBV12-4; clone size: NA; D gene: NA
CDR3 protein: CAWSVRQGAGGELFF; CDR3 DNA: TGTGCCTGGAGTGTTAGACAGGGGGCTGGCGGGGAGCTGTTTTTT; J gene: TRBJ2-2; V gene: TRBV30; clone size: NA; D gene: TRBD1
CDR3 protein: CASRLQGADGYTF; CDR3 DNA: TGTGCCAGCAGACTACAGGGGGCGGATGGCTACACCTTC; J gene: TRBJ1-2; V gene: TRBV6-5; clone size: once; D gene: TRBD1
CDR3 protein: CSARVGETQYF; CDR3 DNA: TGCAGTGCTAGAGTCGGAGAGACCCAGTACTTC; J gene: TRBJ2-5; V gene: TRBV20-1; clone size: NA; D gene: NA
CDR3 protein: CASSLAGAESTGNTIYF; CDR3 DNA: TGTGCCAGCAGCTTAGCTGGGGCGGAGAGCACTGGAAACACCATATATTTT; J gene: TRBJ1-3; V gene: TRBV7-9; clone size: NA; D gene: NA
CDR3 protein: CASSSRTVRNEKLFF; CDR3 DNA: TGTGCCAGCAGCTCCAGGACAGTGAGAAATGAAAAACTGTTTTTT; J gene: TRBJ1-4; V gene: TRBV7-9; clone size: NA; D gene: NA
CDR3 protein: CSAGREYGYTF; CDR3 DNA: TGCAGTGCCGGACGGGAATATGGCTACACCTTC; J gene: TRBJ1-2; V gene: TRBV20-1; clone size: NA; D gene: NA
CDR3 protein: CASSLTDLNTEAFF; CDR3 DNA: TGTGCCAGCAGCCTGACAGACTTGAACACTGAAGCTTTCTTT; J gene: TRBJ1-1; V gene: TRBV11-2; clone size: once; D gene: NA